This T cell receptor (beta chain) stems from a study of cytomegalovirus exposure and HLA in healthy donors. A remark on this clone: Its matching antigen is unknown.

Study results and caveats: A later analysis showed that HLA-associated TCR beta chains had undergone more clonal expansion than equally common others. Within an earlier analysis, most TCR beta V segments proved productive either about 87% or about 30% of the time. Compared with the roughly 700-donor mean, an Asian-associated ancestry cluster reportedly had fewer N-insertions, according to a later analysis. In a later analysis, V- and J-gene trimming of beta chains associated with a DCLRE1C missense variant, replicated independently.

There are 14 residues in the CDR3. Germline CDR1 and CDR2: KGHSH and LQKENI. V lost 2 bases and J lost 0, with 4 bases in between. PCR amplification relied on 60 Vbeta primers (plus 13 Jbeta primers). Assay: immunoSEQ multiplex PCR; the TCRdb copy retains only in-frame clones and omits some. The sample has about 210,000 clones. Material: PBMCs. The receptor was derived from a woman in her twenties or thirties in good health and CMV-seropositive. V usage is TRBV18 and J usage is TRBJ2-2; D gene ambiguous. CDR3 in DNA: TGTGCCAGCTCACCAAACACGAACACCGGGGAGCTGTTTTTT. Its protein is CASSPNTNTGELFF.